What follows are 30 T cell receptor beta chains derived from one specimen sequenced in a study of T cell responses to AZD1222 COVID-19 vaccine. This table comes from immunoSEQ multiplex PCR, and its TCRdb copy is limited to in-frame clones, with some not included. This sample yields about 120,000 clones, of which 80% to 90% are seen a single time; over 8% belongs to the top ten. Sequenced here: peripheral blood, sampled on day 0 of AZD1222 vaccination. These receptors came from an adult in good health.

The chain's CDR3 is CASSLEGGGAGTEAFF. CDR3 DNA sequence: TGTGCCAGCAGCTTAGAGGGAGGGGGCGCGGGGACTGAAGCTTTCTTT. The J gene is TRBJ1-1, the V gene TRBV13; TRBD1 matches 7 bases. This CDR3 spans 16 amino acids. Germline V lookup: CDR1 PRHDT, CDR2 FYEKMQ (reference sequence). V lost 1 base to trimming and J lost 5 bases; unmatched junction nucleotides: 10.

The V call is TRBV14, the J call TRBJ2-6, with 8 nucleotides matching TRBD1. After removal of 1 base from V and 3 bases from J, the junction contained 5 bases not matched to a gene. From germline, CDR1 is SGHDN and CDR2 FVKESK. The CDR3 contains 17 residues. The CDR3 nucleotides are TGTGCCAGCAGCCAAGTTCAGGGGGCGCTTGGGGCCAACGTCCTGACTTTC. It specifies CASSQVQGALGANVLTF.

The sample holds one count of this clone. The CDR3 spells CASSPGMNIQETQYF. DNA for the CDR3: TGTGCCAGCAGCCCCGGGATGAATATACAAGAGACCCAGTACTTC. The chain employs TRBV7-3 and TRBJ2-5, with D tentatively TRBD2 (5 bases). V gave up 5 bases and J gave up 2 bases, with 15 bases separating them. This CDR3 is built from 15 residues. Germline-derived CDR1 and CDR2 are SGHTA and FQGTGA.

J is TRBJ1-5 and V is TRBV19, with 7 bases matching TRBD1. Losses at the gene ends were 5 bases for V and 15 bases for J; bases not matched to a gene: 13. This CDR3 region has 13 residues. Per the germline V gene, CDR1 is LNHDA and CDR2 is SQIVND (reference sequence). The CDR3 protein is CASSPKAVQGWHF. The CDR3 DNA sequence: TGTGCCAGTAGTCCAAAGGCGGTACAGGGGTGGCATTTT. Supplemented by reference TRBV19 and TRBJ1-5, the full variable domain reads DGGITQSPKYLFRKEGQNVTLSCEQNLNHDAMYWYRQDPGQGLRLIYYSQIVNDFQKGDIAEGYSVSREKKESFPLTVTSAQKNPTAFYLCASSPKAVQGWHFGDGTRLSIL.

This clone was found a few times. The CDR3 DNA reads TGTGCCAGCAGCGTACAGTCAAAAAGGGCCGGCCGGAGGGATTATGGCTACACCTTC. Its translation is CASSVQSKRAGRRDYGYTF. The chain has TRBV9 and TRBJ1-2; D is undetermined. This CDR3 has 19 amino acids. Germline values: CDR1 SGDLS, CDR2 YYNGEE. Trimming left V 1 base short and J 5 bases short, with 27 bases between.

This chain joins TRBV5-1 and TRBJ1-6; 9 nucleotides agree with TRBD1. Trimming took 4 bases from V and 7 from J; bases not matched to a gene: 12. Germline CDR1 is SGHRS and CDR2 is YFSETQ. The CDR3 runs to 17 residues. The CDR3: CASSVGMTGGGNSPLHF. CDR3 DNA: TGCGCCAGCAGCGTTGGGATGACAGGGGGTGGAAATTCACCCCTCCACTTT.

The chain couples TRBV28 to TRBJ2-7; D assignment may be TRBD1 or TRBD2 (5 bases each). CDR3 length equals 13 residues. V lost 4 bases and J lost 3, with 10 bases in between. CDR1 and CDR2 (germline): MDHEN, SYDVKM. CDR3 coding DNA: TGTGCCAGCAGTTCGGGACGGTACTACGAGCAGTACTTC. As protein: CASSSGRYYEQYF.

The J gene is TRBJ1-2, the V gene TRBV30; unclear D gene. The CDR3 consists of 14 residues. V lost 4 bases and J lost 0, with 12 bases in between. The V gene's germline CDR1 is GTSNPN and CDR2 SVGIG (reference sequence). DNA for the CDR3: TGTGCCTGGACTAGAGGAGAGGCTAACTATGGCTACACCTTC. Translated: CAWTRGEANYGYTF.

V gene TRBV24-1 combines with J gene TRBJ1-2; 8 nucleotides match TRBD1. The CDR3 covers 15 residues. J lost 6 bases, V lost 4 bases, and 9 bases had no gene match. Germline-derived CDR1 and CDR2 are KGHDR and SFDVKD. In nucleotides, the CDR3 is TGTGCCACCAGTGACGCCGGTGACAGGGGTGATGGCTACACCTTC. It is translated as CATSDAGDRGDGYTF.

This clone was detected a few times. The chain uses TRBV6-5 and TRBJ1-1, with 9 bases matching TRBD1. The junction had 1 base not matched to a gene; V was cut back by 4 bases and J by 1 base. The CDR3 runs 14 residues. The V gene's germline CDR1 is MNHEY and CDR2 SVGAGI. The CDR3: CASSWGQGNTEAFF. The CDR3 nucleotides read TGTGCCAGCAGTTGGGGACAGGGGAACACTGAAGCTTTCTTT.

This chain uses TRBV28 with TRBJ1-1; 7 nucleotides line up with TRBD1. The ends lost 5 bases at V and 0 bases at J; junction bases unmatched: 6. The CDR3 loop spans 15 amino acids. The germline gives CDR1 MDHEN, CDR2 SYDVKM. CDR3: CASSPQDRLNTEAFF. As DNA, the CDR3 is TGTGCCAGCAGTCCCCAGGACAGGCTGAACACTGAAGCTTTCTTT.

The chain recombines TRBV20-1 with TRBJ1-1; D possibly corresponds to TRBD1 (5 bases). The germline V gene encodes CDR1 DFQATT and CDR2 SNEGSKA (reference sequence). The CDR3 runs 13 residues. Trimming shortened V by 3 bases and J by 2 bases, and 10 bases separated the two germline ends. The CDR3 loop is CSASRQPNTEAFF. The CDR3, as DNA: TGCAGTGCTAGTAGACAGCCCAACACTGAAGCTTTCTTT.

The chain combines TRBV4-2 with TRBJ2-1, with 8 bases aligning to TRBD2. The CDR3 has 14 residues. Unmatched junction bases numbered 7, after V lost 8 bases and J lost 4 bases. Germline assignment: CDR1 LGHNA and CDR2 YNFKEQ. CDR3 in DNA: TGTGCCAGCGGTACTAGCGGAGCTTACAATGAGCAGTTCTTC. Amino acid sequence: CASGTSGAYNEQFF.

The V and J genes are TRBV6-5 and TRBJ1-5, with TRBD1 identical over 11 bases. CDR1 and CDR2 (germline): MNHEY, SVGAGI. This CDR3 region has 12 residues. This CDR3 reads CAFGQGAKPQHF. The CDR3 DNA is TGTGCGTTCGGACAGGGGGCAAAGCCCCAGCATTTT.

The chain joins TRBV9 to TRBJ2-5, with TRBD1 matching over 10 bases. V lost 4 bases to trimming and J lost 5 bases; unmatched junction nucleotides: 14. CDR1 and CDR2 from the germline V gene are SGDLS and YYNGEE. CDR3 length: 17 amino acids. CDR3 protein: CASSSRARQGAQETQYF. The CDR3 DNA reads TGTGCCAGCAGCTCCCGAGCCCGACAGGGGGCGCAGGAGACCCAGTACTTC.

The gene calls are TRBV6-4 and TRBJ1-4; D is unclear. Germline-derived CDR1 and CDR2 are MRHNA and SNTAGT. V lost 2 bases and J lost 6, with 10 bases in between. The CDR3 runs 14 residues. DNA of the CDR3: TGTGCCAGCAGTGACCCCGGAGCGCATGAAAAACTGTTTTTT. Encoded protein: CASSDPGAHEKLFF.

This clone is a singleton in its sample. The chain is built from TRBV5-1 and TRBJ1-1, with D maybe TRBD1 (5 bases). Per germline, CDR1 SGHRS and CDR2 YFSETQ. Trimming shortened V by 2 bases and J by 4 bases, and 15 bases separated the two germline ends. The CDR3 runs to 15 residues. CDR3 sequence reads: CASSFWDPDGTEAFF. For the CDR3, the DNA is TGCGCCAGCAGCTTTTGGGACCCCGACGGCACTGAAGCTTTCTTT.

This clone has a single count. The chain joins TRBV4-2 to TRBJ1-1, with D possibly being TRBD1 (6 bases). Trimming removed 0 bases from V and 11 bases from J, with 13 bases in between. Germline V gives CDR1 LGHNA, CDR2 YNFKEQ. The CDR3 has 13 residues. CDR3 DNA: TGTGCCAGCAGCCAAGATCCTGGGGGGGCGGCTTTCTTT. Its translation is CASSQDPGGAAFF.

The V and J genes are TRBV7-9 and TRBJ2-3, with 14 positions matching TRBD2. CDR3 length: 19 amino acids. Trimming took 4 bases from V and 0 from J; bases not matched to a gene: 9. The germline gives CDR1 SEHNR, CDR2 FQNEAQ (reference sequence). This chain's CDR3 is CASSWGLAGATDSTDTQYF. As DNA, the CDR3 is TGTGCCAGCAGCTGGGGACTAGCGGGAGCGACCGATAGCACAGATACGCAGTATTTT.

The chain links TRBV6-5 to TRBJ2-7, with 7 positions matching TRBD2. The CDR3 has 13 amino acids. Germline loops: CDR1 MNHEY, CDR2 SVGAGI. V gave up 2 bases and J gave up 7 bases; unmatched junction bases: 5. DNA of the CDR3: TGTGCCAGCAGTTACGCGGGACTACGAGAGCAGTACTTC. This translates into CASSYAGLREQYF.

The chain recombines TRBV27 with TRBJ1-5; D possibly corresponds to TRBD1 (6 bases). The CDR3 sequence is 15 residues long. Germline V gene sequence: CDR1 MNHEY, CDR2 SMNVEV (reference sequence). Trimming left V 6 bases short and J 7 bases short, with 19 bases between. CDR3 sequence (DNA): TGTGCCAGCAGCTCTAACAGGGTGCCCAAACAGCCCCAGCATTTT. Its translation: CASSSNRVPKQPQHF.

The rearrangement uses TRBV5-5 and TRBJ1-1; D may be TRBD1 (5 bases). V was trimmed by 3 bases and J by 1 base, leaving 10 bases between them. This CDR3 is 14 amino acids long. Germline V gives CDR1 SGHKS, CDR2 YYEKEE (reference sequence). The CDR3 reads CASSSLGANTEAFF. CDR3 nucleotide sequence: TGTGCCAGCAGCTCTTTAGGGGCGAACACTGAAGCTTTCTTT. The full variable domain, in which reference TRBV5-5 and TRBJ1-1 provide the parts outside the CDR3, is DAGVTQSPTHLIKTRGQQVTLRCSPISGHKSVSWYQQVLGQGPQFIFQYYEKEERGRGNFPDRFSARQFPNYSSELNVNALLLGDSALYLCASSSLGANTEAFFGQGTRLTVV.

This clone has a handful of counts. The chain recombines TRBV14 with TRBJ2-1, with D maybe TRBD1 (6 bases). The germline V gene encodes CDR1 SGHDN and CDR2 FVKESK. Trimming shortened V by 3 bases and J by 0 bases, and 12 bases separated the two germline ends. The CDR3 is made up of 16 amino acids. The CDR3 is CASSHNRVYSYNEQFF. The CDR3 DNA reads TGTGCCAGCAGCCATAACAGGGTATACTCCTACAATGAGCAGTTCTTC.

This clone showed up just a few times. This chain links TRBV5-6 with TRBJ1-2; D is unclear. V gave up 5 bases and J gave up 3 bases, with 11 bases separating them. The CDR3 covers 13 residues. The germline V gene has CDR1 SGHDT and CDR2 YYEEEE. CDR3 nucleotide sequence: TGTGCCAGCAGTCCGGACGGAGACTATGGCTACACCTTC. Its translation: CASSPDGDYGYTF. Together with reference TRBV5-6 and TRBJ1-2, the CDR3 gives the full variable domain: DAGVTQSPTHLIKTRGQQVTLRCSPKSGHDTVSWYQQALGQGPQFIFQYYEEEERQRGNFPDRFSGHQFPNYSSELNVNALLLGDSALYLCASSPDGDYGYTFGSGTRLTVV.

The chain combines TRBV2 with TRBJ1-5; 9 positions agree with TRBD1. V dropped 6 bases and J dropped 7; count of bases not matched to a gene: 4. The CDR3 has 13 amino acids. Germline V gene sequence: CDR1 SNHLY, CDR2 FYNNEI. In DNA form, the CDR3 reads TGTGCCAGCAGCCGACAGGGGGGCCAGCCCCAGCATTTT. This codes for CASSRQGGQPQHF. The complete variable domain, with remaining parts taken from reference TRBV2 and TRBJ1-5, reads EPEVTQTPSHQVTQMGQEVILRCVPISNHLYFYWYRQILGQKVEFLVSFYNNEISEKSEIFDDQFSVERPDGSNFTLKIRSTKLEDSAMYFCASSRQGGQPQHFGDGTRLSIL.

The V call is TRBV5-4, the J call TRBJ1-1; 8 nucleotides match TRBD1. V gave up 5 bases and J gave up 0 bases; unmatched junction bases: 3. This CDR3 contains 14 residues. Germline V CDR1 and CDR2: SGHNT, YYREEE (reference sequence). The CDR3 bases are TGTGCCAGCAGATCGGACAGGGTGAACACTGAAGCTTTCTTT. Translating it yields CASRSDRVNTEAFF.

The gene calls are TRBV4-3 and TRBJ1-4; D unresolved. Germline CDR1 reads LGHNA; CDR2 reads YSLEER. There are 16 residues in the CDR3. Trimming cost V 0 bases and J 0 bases, with 8 bases left between them. DNA of the CDR3: TGCGCCAGCAGCCAAGAGGTGGCGGCAACTAATGAAAAACTGTTTTTT. This gives the protein CASSQEVAATNEKLFF.

The rearrangement uses TRBV24-1 and TRBJ2-5; 12 bases agree with TRBD2. Germline V gene lookup returns CDR1 KGHDR and CDR2 SFDVKD. J was trimmed by 3 bases and V by 3 bases; bases with no gene match: 4. This CDR3 is 16 amino acids long. CDR3 in amino acids: CATSDVSSGGEETQYF. The CDR3 nucleotides are TGTGCCACCAGTGATGTGTCTAGCGGGGGGGAAGAGACCCAGTACTTC.

The chain has TRBV5-1 and TRBJ2-7; D is possibly TRBD1 (5 bases). Germline V lookup: CDR1 SGHRS, CDR2 YFSETQ. The CDR3 loop spans 14 amino acids. V lost 4 bases to trimming and J lost 5 bases, with 16 bases between them. CDR3 sequence: CASSQGSGGDEQYF. For the CDR3, the DNA is TGCGCCAGCAGCCAGGGATCGGGCGGCGACGAGCAGTACTTC.

This sequence joins TRBV5-8 and TRBJ2-1, with D unresolved. The CDR3 spans 14 residues. V gave up 1 base and J gave up 0 bases, with 5 bases separating them. CDR1 is SGHTS and CDR2 is YDEGEE in the germline V gene. Here the CDR3 DNA reads TGTGCCAGCAGCTTGTTTGGCTCCTACAATGAGCAGTTCTTC. This codes for CASSLFGSYNEQFF.